Each of the 31 T cell receptor beta chains below was sequenced from the same sample in a study of blood T cells in healthy people across ages. Through a sample-barcoded 5' primer and a J-beta primer mix, a second PCR was run for about 6 to 11 cycles. One entry per CDR3 protein results from TCRdb running MiXCR on the 5' RACE reads. The sample has roughly 1.7 million distinct CDR3 sequences; about 35% are singletons. The sequencing sample was made of blood. Receptor source: a woman aged 25 to 45 in good health.

This clonotype came up a few times. V usage is TRBV29-1 and J usage is TRBJ1-1; D not resolved. V was trimmed by 7 bases and J by 5 bases, leaving 14 bases between them. CDR1 is SQVTM and CDR2 is ANQGSEA in the germline V gene. This CDR3 spans 12 amino acids. The CDR3 reads CSAWTSTTEAFF. In DNA form, the CDR3 reads TGCAGCGCGTGGACCTCGACTACTGAAGCTTTCTTT.

The chain has TRBV5-1 and TRBJ1-1, with 7 bases that match TRBD1. Germline-derived CDR1 and CDR2 are SGHRS and YFSETQ. Losses at the gene ends were 1 base for V and 6 bases for J; bases not matched to a gene: 6. There are 14 residues in the CDR3. The CDR3 protein is CASSLTGVGSEAFF. CDR3 DNA sequence: TGCGCCAGCAGCTTGACAGGGGTTGGTTCTGAAGCTTTCTTT.

This chain joins TRBV9 and TRBJ2-2; D might be TRBD2 (5 bases). Germline-derived CDR1 and CDR2 are SGDLS and YYNGEE. Trimming pared 3 bases from V and 5 bases from J, leaving 14 bases between. The CDR3 contains 15 residues. This CDR3 is CASSGTGTITGELFF. DNA of the CDR3: TGTGCCAGCAGCGGGACGGGAACAATTACCGGGGAGCTGTTTTTT.

CDR3 DNA: TGCGCCAGCAGCAATCGAGGACAGAGCTCCTACAATGAGCAGTTCTTC. Protein sequence: CASSNRGQSSYNEQFF. The gene calls are TRBV4-1 and TRBJ2-1, with TRBD1 as a possible D gene (6 bases). The CDR3 covers 16 residues. CDR1 and CDR2 from the germline V gene are MGHRA and YSYEKL. V lost 5 bases and J 0 bases, leaving 14 bases between the germline ends.

V and J are TRBV20-1 and TRBJ1-2, with 7 nucleotides matching TRBD1. V lost 0 bases and J lost 6; bases outside the gene matches: 16. The CDR3 sequence is 17 residues long. CDR1 is DFQATT and CDR2 is SNEGSKA in the germline V gene (reference sequence). CDR3 bases: TGCAGTGCTAGAGATGGCACCTCCACCAAGGGGGCGAATGGCTACACCTTC. Translation: CSARDGTSTKGANGYTF.

The chain recombines TRBV7-2 with TRBJ1-2; 7 bases are shared with TRBD1. Germline V CDR1 and CDR2: SGHTA, FQGNSA. The J segment lost 5 bases and the V segment lost 3 bases, leaving 6 bases of the junction unmatched. The CDR3 covers 14 residues. CDR3 in amino acids: CASSFKTGTYGYTF. The CDR3 nucleotides are TGTGCCAGCAGCTTCAAGACAGGGACTTATGGCTACACCTTC.

V is TRBV5-6 and J is TRBJ1-2; 11 nucleotides agree with TRBD1. Trimming at V came to 4 bases and at J to 6 bases, leaving 11 bases not matched to a gene. The germline CDR1 and CDR2 sequences are SGHDT and YYEEEE. The CDR3 sequence is 16 residues long. The CDR3 DNA reads as TGTGCCAGCAGCCCGGACTTCGGACAGGGGGCAGATGGCTACACCTTC. This encodes CASSPDFGQGADGYTF.

The genes are TRBV4-1 and TRBJ2-7; TRBD1 aligns across 9 bases. CDR1 MGHRA and CDR2 YSYEKL come from the germline V gene. This CDR3 has 16 residues. The ends lost 6 bases at V and 4 bases at J; junction bases unmatched: 13. The CDR3 DNA reads as TGCGCCAGCAGGCCCTCCCCCGGGACAGGGCAGTACGAGCAGTACTTC. Translated: CASRPSPGTGQYEQYF.

V and J are TRBV20-1 and TRBJ1-1, with unresolved D. CDR1 DFQATT and CDR2 SNEGSKA come from the germline V gene (reference sequence). V lost 1 base and J 0 bases, leaving 9 bases between the germline ends. CDR3 length: 14 amino acids. The CDR3 DNA sequence: TGCAGTGCTAGAGCCCTTTGGGTGAACACTGAAGCTTTCTTT. It translates to CSARALWVNTEAFF.

This clonotype was observed a few times. The chain couples TRBV4-1 to TRBJ2-7, with 8 bases identical to TRBD1. This CDR3 has 18 amino acids. Germline V gives CDR1 MGHRA, CDR2 YSYEKL. Trimming took 4 bases from V and 4 from J; bases not matched to a gene: 18. CDR3 region: CASSLRSGRGLSSYEQYF. The CDR3, as DNA: TGCGCCAGCAGCCTAAGATCAGGCAGGGGGCTAAGTAGTTACGAGCAGTACTTC.

The genes are TRBV7-9 and TRBJ2-7; TRBD1 is a possible D gene (6 bases). Germline loops: CDR1 SEHNR, CDR2 FQNEAQ (reference sequence). This CDR3 has 14 amino acids. Between the trimmed V and J ends, which lost 1 base and 5 bases, there was a span of 12 bases. CDR3 DNA: TGTGCCAGCAGCTTAGTACAGGGTCTACACGAGCAGTACTTC. Translating gives CASSLVQGLHEQYF.

For this clonotype: Mismatch with germline at one junction end may stem from a read error. V gene TRBV5-1 combines with J gene TRBJ2-7, with 9 nucleotides matching TRBD1. There are 14 residues in the CDR3. Germline V lookup: CDR1 SGHRS, CDR2 YFSETQ. The CDR3 DNA follows: TGTGCCAGCGGCTGGGGACAGGGCTCCTACGAGCAGTACTTC. It is translated as CASGWGQGSYEQYF.

This clonotype occurred a few times. This chain connects TRBV3-1 to TRBJ2-4; TRBD2 aligns across 10 bases. CDR3 length: 17 residues. Germline CDR1 LGHDT, CDR2 YNNKEL (reference sequence). V was clipped by 1 base and J by 1 base; unmatched bases: 4. Here the CDR3 DNA reads TGTGCCAGCAGCCAAGTTCCTAGCGGGAGTGCCAAAAACATTCAGTACTTC. The encoded protein is CASSQVPSGSAKNIQYF. The complete variable domain, with remaining parts taken from reference TRBV3-1 and TRBJ2-4, reads DTAVSQTPKYLVTQMGNDKSIKCEQNLGHDTMYWYKQDSKKFLKIMFSYNNKELIINETVPNRFSPKSPDKAHLNLHINSLELGDSAVYFCASSQVPSGSAKNIQYFGAGTRLSVL.

The chain is built from TRBV6-1 and TRBJ1-2; D gene ambiguous. V was trimmed by 0 bases and J by 8 bases, leaving 22 bases between them. The CDR3 is 17 amino acids. Germline CDR1 MNHNS, CDR2 SASEGT. The CDR3 DNA reads TGTGCCAGCAGTGAAGCGCAGATAGGGTCCTCCTCAAGGGGCTACACCTTC. Translated: CASSEAQIGSSSRGYTF.

The DNA of the CDR3 is TGTGCCTGGAGTGTCCTTACCCCGGGACCTAAAAGCGGACTGTTTTTT. Protein product: CAWSVLTPGPKSGLFF. This chain connects TRBV30 to TRBJ1-4, with TRBD1 as a possible D gene (5 bases). Germline values: CDR1 GTSNPN, CDR2 SVGIG (reference sequence). This CDR3 has 16 amino acids. V lost 0 bases to trimming and J lost 13 bases, with 24 bases between them.

As to this clonotype: Lacking the conserved final phenylalanine or tryptophan, this CDR3 likely reflects a read error. The rearrangement links TRBV24-1 to TRBJ2-7; D unclear. Germline V gene lookup returns CDR1 KGHDR and CDR2 SFDVKD. Between the trimmed V and J ends, which lost 7 bases and 2 bases, there was a span of 5 bases. The CDR3 has 11 amino acids. CDR3 loop: CATSQAYEQYC. DNA of the CDR3: TGTGCCACCAGCCAGGCCTACGAGCAGTACTGC.

This clonotype was seen repeatedly, ten times or more. An end of the junction differs from the germline gene, which may be a read error. The chain links TRBV12-3 or TRBV12-4 to TRBJ2-3; D is unclear. This CDR3 contains 14 residues. CDR3 protein: CASSLQPSTDTQYF. Here the CDR3 DNA reads TGCGCCAGCAGCTTGCAGCCTAGCACAGATACGCAGTATTTT.

This rearrangement joins TRBV11-2 to TRBJ2-7; 7 bases line up with TRBD2. CDR3 length: 15 amino acids. Germline V lookup: CDR1 SGHAT, CDR2 FQNNGV. V was clipped by 5 bases and J by 1 base; unmatched bases: 8. CDR3 amino acids: CASSLTRGGSYEQYF. The DNA of the CDR3 is TGTGCCAGCAGCCTAACACGCGGGGGATCCTACGAGCAGTACTTC.

This clonotype was counted between two and nine times. The rearrangement uses TRBV18 and TRBJ2-7; D uncertain. This CDR3 contains 14 residues. Germline V lookup: CDR1 KGHSH, CDR2 LQKENI. Trimming took 1 base from V and 3 from J, leaving 10 bases between them. CDR3 sequence (DNA): TGTGCCAGCTCACCACGGGCGTTGTTCTACGAGCAGTACTTC. Protein product: CASSPRALFYEQYF.

The genes are TRBV6-1 and TRBJ2-1; D is possibly TRBD2 (6 bases). The CDR3 extends over 12 amino acids. The germline V gene encodes CDR1 MNHNS and CDR2 SASEGT. The V and J ends lost 3 bases and 14 bases respectively, with 14 bases between them. The CDR3 reads CASSDGGLKKFF. The CDR3 DNA sequence: TGTGCCAGCAGTGATGGGGGACTGAAAAAGTTCTTC.

CDR3 residues: CASSSGRGGTVVQDTQYF. DNA for the CDR3: TGCGCCAGCAGCTCGGGGCGGGGGGGCACCGTGGTTCAAGATACGCAGTATTTT. This chain joins TRBV5-1 and TRBJ2-3, with TRBD2 identical over 9 bases. The trim removed 3 bases at V and 5 bases at J, leaving 16 bases unmatched. CDR1 and CDR2 (germline): SGHRS, YFSETQ. The CDR3 contains 18 residues.

The CDR3 DNA reads TGTGCCAGCAGCCCACACCGGAATAGCAATCAGCCCCAGCATTTT. Encoded protein: CASSPHRNSNQPQHF. The gene calls are TRBV28 and TRBJ1-5; D is undetermined. The CDR3 has 15 amino acids. Germline values: CDR1 MDHEN, CDR2 SYDVKM. Trimming took off 6 bases at V and 0 bases at J, with 12 bases between the two ends.

This clonotype was observed a handful of times. The chain employs TRBV3-1 and TRBJ1-1; D remains unclear. Germline lookup yields CDR1 LGHDT and CDR2 YNNKEL (reference sequence). The CDR3 sequence is 14 residues long. Trimming left V 4 bases short and J 5 bases short, with 14 bases between. CDR3 bases: TGTGCCAGCAGCCGAGGGCCGCCGGGGACTGAAGCTTTCTTT. This translates into CASSRGPPGTEAFF.

This clonotype was observed a handful of times. CDR3 bases: TGTGCCAGCAGCCCAGGGACTAGCGGGAGGGCCCTCTCTGGGGCCAACGTCCTGACTTTC. This codes for CASSPGTSGRALSGANVLTF. The chain recombines TRBV7-9 with TRBJ2-6, with 16 nucleotides matching TRBD2. J was trimmed by 0 bases and V by 5 bases; bases with no gene match: 7. CDR1 and CDR2 (germline): SEHNR, FQNEAQ (reference sequence). There are 20 residues in the CDR3.

This clonotype was observed a few times. The V call is TRBV2, the J call TRBJ1-1, with no clear D. The CDR3 runs to 14 residues. The V gene lost 10 bases and the J gene lost 1 base, with 16 bases spanning the gap. The germline V gene encodes CDR1 SNHLY and CDR2 FYNNEI. The CDR3 sequence: CATQEHSQNTEAFF. The CDR3 coding sequence is TGTGCCACTCAAGAACACAGTCAGAACACTGAAGCTTTCTTT.

This clonotype was counted ten times or more. This rearrangement joins TRBV6-1 to TRBJ2-7; D assignment may be TRBD1 or TRBD2 (6 bases each). There are 15 residues in the CDR3. Germline V gene lookup returns CDR1 MNHNS and CDR2 SASEGT. Between the trimmed V and J ends, which lost 0 bases and 2 bases, there was a span of 11 bases. The CDR3 DNA reads TGTGCCAGCAGTGAAGCCCCGGGGGCCGCCTACGAGCAGTACTTC. It encodes CASSEAPGAAYEQYF.

This clonotype was detected only a few times. This chain connects TRBV18 to TRBJ2-3; the D gene is possibly TRBD2 (6 bases). Germline assignment: CDR1 KGHSH and CDR2 LQKENI. Trimming pared 6 bases from V and 7 bases from J, leaving 17 bases between. The CDR3 extends over 14 amino acids. The CDR3 region has the DNA TGTGCCAGCTCGCTCCGGACTATAGATAATACGCAGTATTTT. It codes for CASSLRTIDNTQYF.

V and J are TRBV5-1 and TRBJ2-5, with no clear D. In germline, CDR1 is SGHRS, CDR2 YFSETQ. The CDR3 is 15 amino acids. Trimming removed 4 bases at V and 1 base at J, with 14 bases between. The CDR3 nucleotides read TGCGCCAGCAGCCTGATTAGTAATCCCCAAGAGACCCAGTACTTC. Translating it yields CASSLISNPQETQYF.

V gene TRBV20-1 combines with J gene TRBJ1-2; D gene uncertain. Germline CDR1 DFQATT, CDR2 SNEGSKA (reference sequence). Trimming shortened V by 5 bases and J by 8 bases, and 12 bases separated the two germline ends. The CDR3 spans 11 residues. The CDR3 reads CSALGIGGYTF. CDR3 nucleotides: TGCAGTGCTCTCGGGATAGGGGGCTACACCTTC.

The V gene is TRBV9, the J gene TRBJ2-6, with D possibly TRBD2 on 7 matching bases. Per the germline V gene, CDR1 is SGDLS and CDR2 is YYNGEE. V gave up 0 bases and J gave up 0 bases, with 13 bases separating them. This CDR3 contains 18 residues. In nucleotides, the CDR3 is TGTGCCAGCAGCGTAGGGGGGGGCTTAAGCTCTGGGGCCAACGTCCTGACTTTC. This gives the protein CASSVGGGLSSGANVLTF.

This chain uses TRBV25-1 with TRBJ1-1; tentative D call: TRBD1 (6 bases). The V and J ends lost 2 bases and 4 bases respectively, with 11 bases between them. In germline, CDR1 is MGHDK, CDR2 SYGVNS. This CDR3 is built from 14 residues. CDR3 amino acids: CASSERRGTTEAFF. CDR3 coding DNA: TGTGCCAGCAGTGAAAGGAGGGGGACCACTGAAGCTTTCTTT.